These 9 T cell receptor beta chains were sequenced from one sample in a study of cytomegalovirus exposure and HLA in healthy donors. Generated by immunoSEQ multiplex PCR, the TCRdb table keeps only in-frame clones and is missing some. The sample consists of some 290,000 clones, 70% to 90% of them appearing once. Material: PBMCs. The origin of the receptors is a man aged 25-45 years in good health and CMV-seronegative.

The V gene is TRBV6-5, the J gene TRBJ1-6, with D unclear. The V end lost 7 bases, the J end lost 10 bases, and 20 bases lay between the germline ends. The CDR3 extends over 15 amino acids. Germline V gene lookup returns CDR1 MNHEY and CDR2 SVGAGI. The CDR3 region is CASTRNSASYSPLHF. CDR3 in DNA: TGTGCCAGCACCCGGAACTCAGCGTCATACTCACCCCTCCACTTT.

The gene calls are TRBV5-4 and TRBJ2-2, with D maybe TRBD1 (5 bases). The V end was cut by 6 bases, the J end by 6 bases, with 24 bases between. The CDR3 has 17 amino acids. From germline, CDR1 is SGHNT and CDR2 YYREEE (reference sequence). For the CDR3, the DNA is TGTGCCAGCATGGCTTGGACGGCCAGGGCAGTAGCCGGGGAGCTGTTTTTT. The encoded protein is CASMAWTARAVAGELFF.

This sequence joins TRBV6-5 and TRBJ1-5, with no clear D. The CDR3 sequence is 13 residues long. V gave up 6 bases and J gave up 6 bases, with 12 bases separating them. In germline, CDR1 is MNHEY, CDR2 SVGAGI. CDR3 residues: CASSPGLAQPQHF. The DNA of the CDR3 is TGTGCCAGCAGCCCTGGCCTGGCTCAGCCCCAGCATTTT.

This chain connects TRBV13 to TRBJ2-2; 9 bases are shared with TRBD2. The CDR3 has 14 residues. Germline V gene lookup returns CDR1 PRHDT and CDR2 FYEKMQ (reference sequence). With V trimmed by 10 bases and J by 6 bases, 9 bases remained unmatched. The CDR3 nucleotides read TGTGCCACCGAGAGCGGGGGGAAGGCCGGGGAGCTGTTTTTT. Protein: CATESGGKAGELFF.

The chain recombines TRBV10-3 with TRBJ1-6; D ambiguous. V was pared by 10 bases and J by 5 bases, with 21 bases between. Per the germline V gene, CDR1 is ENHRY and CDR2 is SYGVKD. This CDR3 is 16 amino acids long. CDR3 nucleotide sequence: TGTGCCACCCGGGATAGGGATGGGGATAATAATTCACCCCTCCACTTT. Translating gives CATRDRDGDNNSPLHF.

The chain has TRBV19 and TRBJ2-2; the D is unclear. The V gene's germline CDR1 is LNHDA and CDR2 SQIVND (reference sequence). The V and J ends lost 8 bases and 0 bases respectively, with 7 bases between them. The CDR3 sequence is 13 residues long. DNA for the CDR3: TGTGCCAGTCTCAACTCGAACACCGGGGAGCTGTTTTTT. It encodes CASLNSNTGELFF.

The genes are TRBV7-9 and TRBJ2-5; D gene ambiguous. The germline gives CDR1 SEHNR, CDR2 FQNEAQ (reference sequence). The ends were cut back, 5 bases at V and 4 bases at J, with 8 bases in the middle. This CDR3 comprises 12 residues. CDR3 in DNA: TGTGCCAGCAGCGAGCTACTAGAGACCCAGTACTTC. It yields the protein CASSELLETQYF.

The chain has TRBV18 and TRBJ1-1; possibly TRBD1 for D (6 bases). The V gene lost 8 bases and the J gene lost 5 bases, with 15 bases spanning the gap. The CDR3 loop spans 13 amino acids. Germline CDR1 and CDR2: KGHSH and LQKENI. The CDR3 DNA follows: TGTGCCAGCGGTGGGGGGGCTGAGACTGAAGCTTTCTTT. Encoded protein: CASGGGAETEAFF.

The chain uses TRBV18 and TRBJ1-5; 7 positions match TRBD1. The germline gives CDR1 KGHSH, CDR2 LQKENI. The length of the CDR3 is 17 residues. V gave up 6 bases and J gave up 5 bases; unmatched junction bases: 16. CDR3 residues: CASSLGIATGMHQPQHF. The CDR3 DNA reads TGTGCCAGCTCCCTAGGCATCGCGACAGGGATGCATCAGCCCCAGCATTTT.